This TCR beta chain derives from a study of shared clonotypes between healthy human individuals. The data were produced by immunoSEQ multiplex PCR, yet TCRdb's version contains in-frame clones alone and is incomplete. This table has about 2.3 million clones, about 90% appearing once. V dropped 4 bases and J dropped 6 bases, with 19 bases sitting between them. Germline V gene data show CDR1 as SGHKS and CDR2 as YYEKEE (reference sequence). The CDR3 contains 15 residues. The sample was naive CD4+ T cells from PBMCs. Subset reported: CD45RA+ positively selected. This receptor was obtained from a man aged 18 to 29 in good health. Some clones in this sample may be carry-over from other donors' samples. The chain recombines TRBV5-5 with TRBJ1-1; D is perhaps TRBD1 (5 bases). The CDR3 sequence is CASSPLGGRGAEAFF. In DNA form, the CDR3 reads TGTGCCAGCAGCCCCCTAGGCGGGCGGGGCGCTGAAGCTTTCTTT.